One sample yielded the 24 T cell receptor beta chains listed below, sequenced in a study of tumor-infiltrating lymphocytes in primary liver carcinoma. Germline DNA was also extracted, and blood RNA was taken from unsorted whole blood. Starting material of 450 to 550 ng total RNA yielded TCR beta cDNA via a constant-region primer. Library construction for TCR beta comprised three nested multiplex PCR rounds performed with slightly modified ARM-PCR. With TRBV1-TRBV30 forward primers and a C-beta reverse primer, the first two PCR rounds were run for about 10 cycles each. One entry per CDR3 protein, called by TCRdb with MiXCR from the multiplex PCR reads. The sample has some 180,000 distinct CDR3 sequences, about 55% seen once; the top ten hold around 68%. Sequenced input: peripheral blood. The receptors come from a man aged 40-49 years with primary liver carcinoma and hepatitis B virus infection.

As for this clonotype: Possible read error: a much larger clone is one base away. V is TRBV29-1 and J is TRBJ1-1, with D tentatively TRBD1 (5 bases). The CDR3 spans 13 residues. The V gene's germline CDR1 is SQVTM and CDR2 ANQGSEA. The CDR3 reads CARATVSGTEAFF. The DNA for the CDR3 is TGCGCCAGGGCAACGGTGAGTGGCACTGAAGCTTTCTTT.

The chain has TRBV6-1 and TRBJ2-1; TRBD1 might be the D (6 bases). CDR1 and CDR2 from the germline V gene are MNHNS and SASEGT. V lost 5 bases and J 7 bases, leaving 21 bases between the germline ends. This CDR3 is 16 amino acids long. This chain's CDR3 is CASSQYTRDIGNEQFF. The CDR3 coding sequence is TGTGCCAGCAGTCAATATACAAGGGACATAGGGAATGAGCAGTTCTTC.

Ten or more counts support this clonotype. CDR3 protein: CASSLVGAGETQYF. Written as DNA, the CDR3 is TGTGCCAGCAGCTTAGTGGGGGCAGGAGAGACCCAGTACTTC. The chain uses TRBV11-2 and TRBJ2-5; tentatively, D is TRBD1 (6 bases). CDR1 is SGHAT, CDR2 FQNNGV, per germline. V was pared by 1 base and J by 4 bases, with 10 bases between. This CDR3 is built from 14 residues. The full variable domain, its missing parts supplied by reference TRBV11-2 and TRBJ2-5, is EAGVAQSPRYKIIEKRQSVAFWCNPISGHATLYWYQQILGQGPKLLIQFQNNGVVDDSQLPKDRFSAERLKGVDSTLKIQPAKLEDSAVYLCASSLVGAGETQYFGPGTRLLVL.

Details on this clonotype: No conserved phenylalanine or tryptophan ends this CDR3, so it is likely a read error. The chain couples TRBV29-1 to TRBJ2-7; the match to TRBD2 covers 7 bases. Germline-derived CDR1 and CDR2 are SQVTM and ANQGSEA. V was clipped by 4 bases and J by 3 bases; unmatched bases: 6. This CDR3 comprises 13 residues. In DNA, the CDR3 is TGCAGCGTTGGGGCTAGCGGAAACTACGAGCAGTACTTA. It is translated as CSVGASGNYEQYL.

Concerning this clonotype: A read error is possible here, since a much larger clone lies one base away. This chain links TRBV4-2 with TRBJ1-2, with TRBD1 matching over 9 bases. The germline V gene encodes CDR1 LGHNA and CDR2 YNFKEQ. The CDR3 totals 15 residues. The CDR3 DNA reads TGTGTCAGCAGCCAAGAAGGGGACAGGGCCTATGGCTACACCTTC. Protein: CVSSQEGDRAYGYTF.

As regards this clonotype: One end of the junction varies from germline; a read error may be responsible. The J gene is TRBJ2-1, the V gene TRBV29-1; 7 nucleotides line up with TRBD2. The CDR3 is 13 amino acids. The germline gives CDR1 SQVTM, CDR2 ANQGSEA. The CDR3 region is CGVAAGLYDEQFF. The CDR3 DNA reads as TGCGGCGTTGCAGCGGGACTTTACGATGAGCAGTTCTTC.

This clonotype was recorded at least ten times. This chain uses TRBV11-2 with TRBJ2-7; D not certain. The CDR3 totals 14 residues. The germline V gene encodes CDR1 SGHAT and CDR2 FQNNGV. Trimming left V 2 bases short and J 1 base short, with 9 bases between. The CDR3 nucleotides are TGTGCCAGCAGCTTACAACTTACTTCCTACGAGCAGTACTTC. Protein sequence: CASSLQLTSYEQYF. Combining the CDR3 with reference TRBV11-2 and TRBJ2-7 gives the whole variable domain EAGVAQSPRYKIIEKRQSVAFWCNPISGHATLYWYQQILGQGPKLLIQFQNNGVVDDSQLPKDRFSAERLKGVDSTLKIQPAKLEDSAVYLCASSLQLTSYEQYFGPGTRLTVT.

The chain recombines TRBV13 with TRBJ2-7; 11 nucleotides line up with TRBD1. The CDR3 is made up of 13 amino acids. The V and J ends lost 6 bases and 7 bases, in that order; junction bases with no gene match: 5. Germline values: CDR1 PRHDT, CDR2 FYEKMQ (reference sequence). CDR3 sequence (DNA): TGTGCCAGCAGTAGGACAGGGGGCCAAGAGCAGTACTTC. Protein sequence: CASSRTGGQEQYF.

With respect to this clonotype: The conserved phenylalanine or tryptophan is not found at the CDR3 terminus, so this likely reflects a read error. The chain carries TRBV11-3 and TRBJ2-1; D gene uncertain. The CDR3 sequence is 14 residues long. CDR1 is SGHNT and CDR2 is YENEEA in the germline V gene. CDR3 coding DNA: TGTGCCAGCAGCTTAGATCCTCTTAACAATGACCAGTTCCTC. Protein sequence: CASSLDPLNNDQFL.

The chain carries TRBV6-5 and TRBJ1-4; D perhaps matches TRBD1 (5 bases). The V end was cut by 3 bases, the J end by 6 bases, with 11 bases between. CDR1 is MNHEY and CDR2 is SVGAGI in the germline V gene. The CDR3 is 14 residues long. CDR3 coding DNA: TGTGCCAGCAGTTATAGACAGCCCCATGAAAAACTGTTTTTT. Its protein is CASSYRQPHEKLFF.

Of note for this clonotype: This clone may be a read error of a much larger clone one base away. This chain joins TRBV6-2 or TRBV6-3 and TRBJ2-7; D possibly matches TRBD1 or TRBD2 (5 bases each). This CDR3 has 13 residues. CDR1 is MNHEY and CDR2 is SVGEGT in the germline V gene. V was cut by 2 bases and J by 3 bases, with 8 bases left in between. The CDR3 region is CASSYRGHYEQYF. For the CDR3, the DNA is TGTGCCAGCAGTTACCGGGGCCACTACGAGCAGTACTTC.

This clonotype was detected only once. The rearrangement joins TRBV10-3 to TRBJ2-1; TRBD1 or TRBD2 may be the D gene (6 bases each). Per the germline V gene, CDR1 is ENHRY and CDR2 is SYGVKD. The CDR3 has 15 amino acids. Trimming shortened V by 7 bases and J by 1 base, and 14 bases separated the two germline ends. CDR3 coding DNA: TGTGCCATCAAGGGGGGTAGCGTGTCCTACAATGAGCAGTTCTTC. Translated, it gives CAIKGGSVSYNEQFF.

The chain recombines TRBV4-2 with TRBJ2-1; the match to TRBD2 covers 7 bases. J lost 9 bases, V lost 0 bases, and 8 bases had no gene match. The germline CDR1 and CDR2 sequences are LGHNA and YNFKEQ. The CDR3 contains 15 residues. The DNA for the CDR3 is TGTGCCAGCAGCCAAGATCGGAAGCTAGCGGTTGAGCAGTTCTTC. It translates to CASSQDRKLAVEQFF.

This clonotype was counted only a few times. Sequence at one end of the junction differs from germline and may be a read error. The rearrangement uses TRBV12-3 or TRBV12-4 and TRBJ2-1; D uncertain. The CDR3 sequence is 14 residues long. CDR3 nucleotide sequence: TGTGCCAGCAGTTTATGGGTAGCCTATAATGAGCAGTTCTTC. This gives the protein CASSLWVAYNEQFF.

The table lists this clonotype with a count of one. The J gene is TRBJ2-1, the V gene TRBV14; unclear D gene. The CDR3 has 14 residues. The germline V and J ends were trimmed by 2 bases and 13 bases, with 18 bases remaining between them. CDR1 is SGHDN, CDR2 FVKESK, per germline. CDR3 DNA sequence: TGTGCCAGCAGCCAAAATCTCGACACCAGTGAACAGTTCTTC. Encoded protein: CASSQNLDTSEQFF.

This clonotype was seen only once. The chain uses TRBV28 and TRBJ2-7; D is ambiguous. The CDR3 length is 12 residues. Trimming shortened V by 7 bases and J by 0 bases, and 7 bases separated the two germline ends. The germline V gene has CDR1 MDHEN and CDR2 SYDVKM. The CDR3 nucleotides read TGTGCCAGCAACCAGAACTCCTACGAGCAGTACTTC. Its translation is CASNQNSYEQYF.

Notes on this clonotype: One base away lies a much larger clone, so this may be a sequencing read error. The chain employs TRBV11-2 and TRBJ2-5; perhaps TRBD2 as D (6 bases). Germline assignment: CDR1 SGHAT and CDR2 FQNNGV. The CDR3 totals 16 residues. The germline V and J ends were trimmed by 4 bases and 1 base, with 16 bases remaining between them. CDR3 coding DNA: TGTGCCAGCAGCTGGAGGTGCGGGACCATCCAAGAGACCCAGTACTTC. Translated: CASSWRCGTIQETQYF.

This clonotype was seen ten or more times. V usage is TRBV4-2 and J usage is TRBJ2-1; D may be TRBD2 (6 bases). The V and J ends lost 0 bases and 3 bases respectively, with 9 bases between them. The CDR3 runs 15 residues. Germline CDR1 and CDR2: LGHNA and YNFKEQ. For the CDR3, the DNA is TGTGCCAGCAGCCAAGATTCCGGGAGCTACAATGAGCAGTTCTTC. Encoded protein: CASSQDSGSYNEQFF.

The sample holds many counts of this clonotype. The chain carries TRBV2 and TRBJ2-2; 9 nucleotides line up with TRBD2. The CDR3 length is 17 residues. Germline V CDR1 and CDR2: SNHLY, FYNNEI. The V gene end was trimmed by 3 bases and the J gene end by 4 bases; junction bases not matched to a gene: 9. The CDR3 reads CASSDASGDPSTGELFF. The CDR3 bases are TGTGCCAGCAGTGATGCTAGCGGGGACCCGAGCACCGGGGAGCTGTTTTTT. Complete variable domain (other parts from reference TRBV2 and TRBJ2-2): EPEVTQTPSHQVTQMGQEVILRCVPISNHLYFYWYRQILGQKVEFLVSFYNNEISEKSEIFDDQFSVERPDGSNFTLKIRSTKLEDSAMYFCASSDASGDPSTGELFFGEGSRLTVL.

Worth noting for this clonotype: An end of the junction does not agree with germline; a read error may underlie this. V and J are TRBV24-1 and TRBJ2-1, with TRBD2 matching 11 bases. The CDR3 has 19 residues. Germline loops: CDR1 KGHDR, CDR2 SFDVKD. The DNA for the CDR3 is TGTGCCATCAGTGGCCCGGGACTAGCGGATAGACCCTCCTACAATGAGCAGTTCTTC. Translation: CAISGPGLADRPSYNEQFF.

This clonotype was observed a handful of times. CDR3 sequence reads: CSVDGGQLNTGELFF. CDR3 coding DNA: TGCAGCGTTGACGGCGGACAGCTGAACACCGGGGAGCTGTTTTTT. The V gene is TRBV29-1, the J gene TRBJ2-2, with a tentative D call TRBD1 (6 bases). V dropped 3 bases and J dropped 1 base, with 12 bases sitting between them. The CDR3 is 15 residues long. CDR1 SQVTM and CDR2 ANQGSEA come from the germline V gene.

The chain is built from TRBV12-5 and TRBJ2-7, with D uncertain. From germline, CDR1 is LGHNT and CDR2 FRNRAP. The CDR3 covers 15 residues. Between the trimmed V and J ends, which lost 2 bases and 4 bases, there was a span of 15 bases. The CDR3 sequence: CASGLTLCREYEQYF. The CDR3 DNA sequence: TGTGCTAGTGGTTTGACTCTCTGTAGGGAATACGAGCAGTACTTC. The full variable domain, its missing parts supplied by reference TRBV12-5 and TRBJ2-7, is DARVTQTPRHKVTEMGQEVTMRCQPILGHNTVFWYRQTMMQGLELLAYFRNRAPLDDSGMPKDRFSAEMPDATLATLKIQPSEPRDSAVYFCASGLTLCREYEQYFGPGTRLTVT.

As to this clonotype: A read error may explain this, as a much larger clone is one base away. CDR3 DNA: TGTGCCAGCAGGCCCGAGGAAGCGTATTCAGATGCGCAGTATTTT. This gives the protein CASRPEEAYSDAQYF. J is TRBJ2-3 and V is TRBV11-1; the D is unclear. CDR1 and CDR2 (germline): SGHAT, FQDESV (reference sequence). The CDR3 has 15 amino acids.

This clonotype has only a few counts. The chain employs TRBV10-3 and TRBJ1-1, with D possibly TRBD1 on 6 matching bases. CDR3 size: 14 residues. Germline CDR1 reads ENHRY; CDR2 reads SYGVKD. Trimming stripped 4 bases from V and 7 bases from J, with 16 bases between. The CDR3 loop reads CAISAEGGRVEAFF. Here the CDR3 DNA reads TGTGCCATCAGTGCCGAAGGGGGTAGGGTTGAAGCTTTCTTT.